Given below is one TCR beta chain in context. What it binds is unknown. The source of the sample is a study of OX40 agonist ivuxolimab in advanced cancers. On the study more broadly: The dose-escalation cohort was just under 85% male, with a mean age of approximately 62 years, ranging about 23 to 80. Points from the study as a whole: Which antigen the expanded peripheral T cells recognized is unknown. Dose levels from 0.1 to 3.0 mg/kg saw CD4+ and CD8+ blood T cells expand clonally by week 6.

Sequencing used immunoSEQ multiplex PCR; TCRdb keeps in-frame clones, though not all of them. Found here are roughly 90,000 clones, about nine tenths of them singletons; the top ten hold 0.6% to 0.8%. This CDR3 is 14 amino acids long. From germline, CDR1 is MNHEY and CDR2 SVGAGI. Trimming pared 2 bases from V and 15 bases from J, leaving 20 bases between. This chain joins TRBV6-5 and TRBJ2-1; D possibly uses TRBD1 or TRBD2 (7 bases each). This specimen was CD4+ or CD8+ T cells sorted from blood, taken in a trial of the OX40 agonist ivuxolimab. The receptor's source is an adult with an advanced solid tumor such as melanoma, head and neck, liver or kidney cancer. This chain's CDR3 is CASSYISTGEGAFF. Written as DNA, the CDR3 is TGTGCCAGCAGTTACATTTCCACAGGGGAGGGAGCGTTCTTC.